The clone carrying this T cell receptor beta chain is a singleton in its sample. A read error may produce the germline difference seen at one junction end. Germline CDR1 and CDR2: MNHEY and SVGAGI. CDR3 size: 15 residues. Only in-frame clones appear in the TCRdb table, and some are missing; sequencing was by immunoSEQ multiplex PCR. Among a few hundred thousand clones listed, roughly 85% were seen once. This sample was included in a study of Ad26.COV2.S vaccination and SARS-CoV-2 variants. Study overall: Donor was assigned to the Ad26.COV2.S arm of trial COV1001.

Treatment reported: about 20 received Ad26.COV2.S at low or high dose, single or two shots; 5 received placebo; per-sample allocation not given. After the first vaccine or placebo injection, samples were drawn on day 63. Donation was by an adult aged 18-55 years who was in Boston. This chain uses TRBV6-5 with TRBJ1-1; D is undetermined. The receptor was isolated from a person between 18 and 65 years old who received the Ad26.COV2.S COVID-19 vaccine or a placebo. This material consisted of peripheral blood, taken in a trial of Ad26.COV2.S vaccine versus placebo. The CDR3 DNA sequence: TGTGCCAGCAGTCTATCAGTCGGGGTGAAGACTGAAGCTTTCTTT. As protein: CASSLSVGVKTEAFF.